This entry concerns a single T cell receptor (beta chain). No antigen is known for it. Treatment in this sample: roughly nine-day PBMC culture with coronavirus spike peptide pools or control peptides (ViraFEST assay). An unexposed donor provided the CD4+ T cells, which were collected before the COVID-19 pandemic (2011-2018). The data derive from a study of vaccination and CD4 T cells after COVID-19. Looking at the study overall: Convalescent persons amounted to six males plus four females, two of whom were Hispanic. Cells were stimulated with overlapping spike peptides from SARS-CoV-2, HCoV-NL63, HCoV-OC43 and HCoV-229E. Cultures serving as controls received a peptide pool (CEFX or HIV-1 Nef) or no peptide.

With the Oncomine TCR Beta short-read assay, DNA from cultured CD4+ T cells was sequenced. Cultured CD4+ T cells yielded the extracted genomic DNA. TCRdb called the PCR reads again in MiXCR, with one record for every CDR3 protein. The sample records some 7,700 distinct CDR3 sequences, under 55% being singletons. The length of the CDR3 is 13 residues. From germline, CDR1 is MNHNS and CDR2 SASEGT. V gave up 8 bases and J gave up 4 bases, with 14 bases separating them. This chain uses TRBV6-1 with TRBJ2-5, with D maybe TRBD2 (6 bases). The TCR was taken from a human donor in good health. The sequencing sample was made of CD4+ T cells from blood, cultured in vitro. The CDR3 DNA follows: TGTGCCAGCCGGGAGAGTATGCCAGAGACCCAGTACTTC. Its protein is CASRESMPETQYF.